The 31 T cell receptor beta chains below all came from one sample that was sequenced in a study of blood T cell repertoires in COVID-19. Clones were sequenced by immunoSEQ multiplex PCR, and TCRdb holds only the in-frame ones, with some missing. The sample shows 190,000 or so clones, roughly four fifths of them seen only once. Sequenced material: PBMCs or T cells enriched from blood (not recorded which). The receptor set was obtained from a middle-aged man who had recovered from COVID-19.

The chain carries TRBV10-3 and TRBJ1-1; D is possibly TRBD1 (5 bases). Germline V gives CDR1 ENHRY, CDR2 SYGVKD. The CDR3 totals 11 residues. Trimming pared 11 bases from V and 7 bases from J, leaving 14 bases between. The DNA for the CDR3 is TGTGCCGTGCAGGGACTACTTGAAGCTTTCTTT. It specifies CAVQGLLEAFF.

CDR3 region: CASKVAGQPFYGYTF. For the CDR3, the DNA is TGTGCCAGCAAGGTGGCGGGACAGCCTTTCTATGGCTACACCTTC. The chain carries TRBV21-1 and TRBJ1-2; the table's D gene call, TRBD1, was not cross checked with the DNA. TRBV21-1 is classified as a pseudogene. CDR3 size: 15 residues.

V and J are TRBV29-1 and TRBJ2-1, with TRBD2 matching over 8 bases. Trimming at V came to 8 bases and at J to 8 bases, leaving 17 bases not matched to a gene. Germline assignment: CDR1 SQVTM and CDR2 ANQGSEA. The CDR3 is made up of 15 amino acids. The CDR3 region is CSSSGGVTLLDEQFF. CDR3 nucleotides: TGCAGCAGCTCGGGAGGGGTCACCCTCTTGGATGAGCAGTTCTTC.

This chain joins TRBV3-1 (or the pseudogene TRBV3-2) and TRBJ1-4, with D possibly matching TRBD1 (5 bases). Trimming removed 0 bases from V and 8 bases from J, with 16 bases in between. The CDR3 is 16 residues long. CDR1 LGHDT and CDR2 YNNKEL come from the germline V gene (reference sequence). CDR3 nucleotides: TGTGCCAGCAGCCAAGATCAGGCCAGGGCAGGAGAAAAACTGTTTTTT. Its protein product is CASSQDQARAGEKLFF.

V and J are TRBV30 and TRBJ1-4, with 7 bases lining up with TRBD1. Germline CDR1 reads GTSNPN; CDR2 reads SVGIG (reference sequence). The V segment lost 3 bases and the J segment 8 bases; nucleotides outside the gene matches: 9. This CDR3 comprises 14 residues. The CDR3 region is CAWREGGALEKLFF. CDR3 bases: TGTGCCTGGAGGGAAGGGGGCGCATTGGAAAAACTGTTTTTT.

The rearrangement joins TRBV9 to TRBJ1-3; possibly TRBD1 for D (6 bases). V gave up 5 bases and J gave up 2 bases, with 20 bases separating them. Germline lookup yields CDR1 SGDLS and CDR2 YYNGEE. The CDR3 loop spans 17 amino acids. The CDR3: CASSLTTGDRAGNTIYF. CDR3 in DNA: TGTGCCAGCAGTCTTACGACAGGAGACCGAGCTGGAAACACCATATATTTT.

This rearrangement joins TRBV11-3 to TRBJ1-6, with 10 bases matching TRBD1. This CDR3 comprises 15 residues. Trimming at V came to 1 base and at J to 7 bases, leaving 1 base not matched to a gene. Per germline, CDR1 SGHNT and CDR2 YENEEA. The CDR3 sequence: CASSLGQGANSPLHF. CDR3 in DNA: TGTGCCAGCAGCTTAGGACAGGGGGCAAATTCACCCCTCCACTTT.

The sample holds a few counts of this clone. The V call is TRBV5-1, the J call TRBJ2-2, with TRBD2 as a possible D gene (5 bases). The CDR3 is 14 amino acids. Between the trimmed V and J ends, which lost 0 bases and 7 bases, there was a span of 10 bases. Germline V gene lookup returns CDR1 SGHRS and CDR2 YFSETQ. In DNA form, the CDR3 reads TGCGCCAGCAGCTTGGTGGGAGTGGTCGGGGAGCTGTTTTTT. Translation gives CASSLVGVVGELFF.

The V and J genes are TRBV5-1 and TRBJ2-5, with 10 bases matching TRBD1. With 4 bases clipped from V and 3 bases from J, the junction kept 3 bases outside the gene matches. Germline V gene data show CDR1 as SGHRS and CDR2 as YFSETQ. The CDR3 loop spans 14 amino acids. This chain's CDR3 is CASSLGTGEETQYF. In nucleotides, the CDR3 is TGCGCCAGCAGCCTAGGGACAGGGGAAGAGACCCAGTACTTC.

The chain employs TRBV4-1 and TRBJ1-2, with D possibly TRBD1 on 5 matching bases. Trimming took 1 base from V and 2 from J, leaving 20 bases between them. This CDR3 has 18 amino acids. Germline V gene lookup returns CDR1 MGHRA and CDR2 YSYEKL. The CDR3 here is CASSQGMGFDRANYGYTF. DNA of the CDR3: TGCGCCAGCAGCCAAGGAATGGGGTTTGACAGAGCCAACTATGGCTACACCTTC.

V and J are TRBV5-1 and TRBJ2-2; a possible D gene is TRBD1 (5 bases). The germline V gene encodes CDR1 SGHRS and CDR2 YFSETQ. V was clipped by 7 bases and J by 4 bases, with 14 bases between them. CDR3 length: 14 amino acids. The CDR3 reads CASQRQGGTGELFF. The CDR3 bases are TGCGCCAGCCAACGGCAGGGCGGCACCGGGGAGCTGTTTTTT.

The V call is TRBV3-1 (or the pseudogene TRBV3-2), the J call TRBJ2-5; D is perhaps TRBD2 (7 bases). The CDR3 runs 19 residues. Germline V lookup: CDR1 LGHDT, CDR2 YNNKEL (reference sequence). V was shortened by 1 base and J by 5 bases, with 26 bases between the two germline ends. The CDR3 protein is CASSQVLSRGALLHETQYF. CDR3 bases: TGTGCCAGCAGCCAAGTTCTTTCCCGGGGGGCCCTACTCCACGAGACCCAGTACTTC.

The DNA of the CDR3 is TGTGCCAGCAGCTTGGGGACAGGGAGGGGCAATCAGCCCCAGCATTTT. Translated, it gives CASSLGTGRGNQPQHF. The V and J genes are TRBV5-8 and TRBJ1-5, with 8 positions matching TRBD1. V lost 0 bases to trimming and J lost 2 bases; unmatched junction nucleotides: 4. Germline V gene sequence: CDR1 SGHTS, CDR2 YDEGEE. The CDR3 consists of 16 residues.

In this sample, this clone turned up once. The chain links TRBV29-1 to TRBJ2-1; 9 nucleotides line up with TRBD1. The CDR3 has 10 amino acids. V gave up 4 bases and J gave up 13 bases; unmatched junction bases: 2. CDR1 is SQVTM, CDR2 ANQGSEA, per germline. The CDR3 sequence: CSVADRGQFF. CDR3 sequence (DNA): TGCAGCGTTGCGGACAGGGGTCAGTTCTTC.

CDR3 loop: CASSQDYGGGAGETQYF. The CDR3 DNA reads TGCGCCAGCAGCCAAGATTACGGCGGGGGGGCCGGGGAGACCCAGTACTTC. V usage is TRBV4-3 and J usage is TRBJ2-5, with TRBD2 matching over 9 bases. Germline CDR1 is LGHNA and CDR2 is YSLEER. V dropped 0 bases and J dropped 5; count of bases not matched to a gene: 10. The CDR3 has 17 residues.

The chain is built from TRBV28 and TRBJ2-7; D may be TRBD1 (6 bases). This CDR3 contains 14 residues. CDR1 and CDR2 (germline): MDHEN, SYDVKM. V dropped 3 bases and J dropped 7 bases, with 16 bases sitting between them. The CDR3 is CASSFTGQLGEQYF. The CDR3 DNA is TGTGCCAGCAGTTTTACGGGACAATTAGGGGAGCAGTACTTC. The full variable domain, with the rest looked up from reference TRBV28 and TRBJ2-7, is DVKVTQSSRYLVKRTGEKVFLECVQDMDHENMFWYRQDPGLGLRLIYFSYDVKMKEKGDIPEGYSVSREKKERFSLILESASTNQTSMYLCASSFTGQLGEQYFGPGTRLTVT.

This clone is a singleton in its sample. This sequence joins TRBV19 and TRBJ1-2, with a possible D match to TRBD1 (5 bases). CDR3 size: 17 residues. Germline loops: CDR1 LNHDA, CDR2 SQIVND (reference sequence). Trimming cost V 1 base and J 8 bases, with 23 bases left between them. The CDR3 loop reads CASSIVFGQGVKIGYTF. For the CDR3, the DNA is TGTGCCAGTAGTATAGTTTTCGGGCAGGGCGTTAAGATCGGCTACACCTTC.

CDR3 amino acids: CASSLGERTGWVFTEAFF. The CDR3 nucleotides are TGCGCCAGCAGCTTGGGGGAGAGGACAGGGTGGGTTTTCACTGAAGCTTTCTTT. This chain links TRBV5-1 with TRBJ1-1; 8 positions match TRBD1. Trimming took 0 bases from V and 4 from J; bases not matched to a gene: 14. In germline, CDR1 is SGHRS, CDR2 YFSETQ. The CDR3 consists of 18 residues.

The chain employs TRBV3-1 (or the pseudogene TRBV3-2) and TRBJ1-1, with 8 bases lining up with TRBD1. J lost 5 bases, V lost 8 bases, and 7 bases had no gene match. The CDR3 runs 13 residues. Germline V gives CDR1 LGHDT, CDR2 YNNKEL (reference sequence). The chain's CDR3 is CASRLGQGTEAFF. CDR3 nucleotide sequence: TGTGCCAGCCGACTCGGACAGGGAACTGAAGCTTTCTTT.

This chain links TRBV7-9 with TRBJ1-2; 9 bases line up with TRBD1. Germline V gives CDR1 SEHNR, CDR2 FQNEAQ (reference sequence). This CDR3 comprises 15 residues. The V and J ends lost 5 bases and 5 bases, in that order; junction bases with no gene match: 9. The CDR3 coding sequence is TGTGCCAGCAGCCCGATCGGACAGGGGATATATGGCTACACCTTC. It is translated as CASSPIGQGIYGYTF. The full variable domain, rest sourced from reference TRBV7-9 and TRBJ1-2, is DTGVSQNPRHKITKRGQNVTFRCDPISEHNRLYWYRQTLGQGPEFLTYFQNEAQLEKSRLLSDRFSAERPKGSFSTLEIQRTEQGDSAMYLCASSPIGQGIYGYTFGSGTRLTVV.

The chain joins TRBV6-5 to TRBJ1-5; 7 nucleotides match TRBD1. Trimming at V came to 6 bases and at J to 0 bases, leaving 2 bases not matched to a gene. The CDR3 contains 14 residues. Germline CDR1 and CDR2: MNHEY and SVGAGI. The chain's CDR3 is CASRRDSSNQPQHF. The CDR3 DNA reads TGTGCCAGCAGGCGGGACAGTAGCAATCAGCCCCAGCATTTT.

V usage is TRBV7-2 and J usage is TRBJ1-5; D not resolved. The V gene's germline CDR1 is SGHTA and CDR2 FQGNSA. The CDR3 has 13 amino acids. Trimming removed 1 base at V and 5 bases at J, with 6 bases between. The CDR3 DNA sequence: TGTGCCAGCAGCTTAGGGTCAGATCAGCCCCAGCATTTT. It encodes CASSLGSDQPQHF.

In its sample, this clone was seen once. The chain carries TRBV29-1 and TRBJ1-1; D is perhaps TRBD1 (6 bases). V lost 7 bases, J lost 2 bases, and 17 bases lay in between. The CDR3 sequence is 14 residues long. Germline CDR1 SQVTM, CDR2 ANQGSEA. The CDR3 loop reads CSGLKRQDNTEAFF. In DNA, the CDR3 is TGCAGCGGGCTAAAGAGACAGGACAACACTGAAGCTTTCTTT.

This chain's CDR3 is CASRQGNEQYF. CDR3 coding DNA: TGTGCCTCTAGACAGGGGAACGAGCAGTACTTC. V and J are TRBV19 and TRBJ2-7; 8 bases fit TRBD1. The germline V gene has CDR1 LNHDA and CDR2 SQIVND (reference sequence). The CDR3 covers 11 residues. V lost 11 bases and J lost 5; bases outside the gene matches: 5.

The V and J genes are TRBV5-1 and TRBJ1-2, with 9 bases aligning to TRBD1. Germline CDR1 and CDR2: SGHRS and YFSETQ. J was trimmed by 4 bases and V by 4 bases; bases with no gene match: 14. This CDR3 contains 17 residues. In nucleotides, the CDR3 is TGCGCCAGCAGCGTGGGGGGGGGACAGGGCGTTACCTATGGCTACACCTTC. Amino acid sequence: CASSVGGGQGVTYGYTF.

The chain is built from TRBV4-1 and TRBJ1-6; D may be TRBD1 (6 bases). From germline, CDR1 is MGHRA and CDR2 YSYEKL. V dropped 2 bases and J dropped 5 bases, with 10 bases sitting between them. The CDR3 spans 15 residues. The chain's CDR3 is CASSQRGIDNSPLHF. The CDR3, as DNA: TGCGCCAGCAGCCAAAGGGGGATCGATAATTCACCCCTCCACTTT.

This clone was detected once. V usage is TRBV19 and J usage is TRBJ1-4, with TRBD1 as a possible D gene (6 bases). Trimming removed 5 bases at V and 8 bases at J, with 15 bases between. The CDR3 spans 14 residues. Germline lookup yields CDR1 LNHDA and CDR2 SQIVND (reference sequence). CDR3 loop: CASSGTFRAEKLFF. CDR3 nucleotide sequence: TGTGCCAGTAGTGGGACATTCCGGGCAGAAAAACTGTTTTTT.

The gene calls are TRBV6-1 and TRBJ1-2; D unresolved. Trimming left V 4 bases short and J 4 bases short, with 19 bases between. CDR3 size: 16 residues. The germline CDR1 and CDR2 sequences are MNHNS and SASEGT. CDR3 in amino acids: CASSGQADIRSYGYTF. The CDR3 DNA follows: TGTGCCAGCAGTGGGCAGGCTGACATAAGGTCCTATGGCTACACCTTC.

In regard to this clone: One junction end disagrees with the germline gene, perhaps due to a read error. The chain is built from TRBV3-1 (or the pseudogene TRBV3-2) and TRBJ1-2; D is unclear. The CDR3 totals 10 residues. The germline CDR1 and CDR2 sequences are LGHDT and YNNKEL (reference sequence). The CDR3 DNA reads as TGTGCCAGCAGCCATGAGGCCGGGGCCTTC. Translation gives CASSHEAGAF.

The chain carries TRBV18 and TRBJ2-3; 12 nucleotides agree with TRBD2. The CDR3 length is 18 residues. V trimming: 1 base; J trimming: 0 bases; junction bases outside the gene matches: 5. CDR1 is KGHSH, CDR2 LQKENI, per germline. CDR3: CASSPQTSGGASTDTQYF. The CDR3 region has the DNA TGTGCCAGCTCACCACAGACTAGCGGGGGAGCTAGCACAGATACGCAGTATTTT.

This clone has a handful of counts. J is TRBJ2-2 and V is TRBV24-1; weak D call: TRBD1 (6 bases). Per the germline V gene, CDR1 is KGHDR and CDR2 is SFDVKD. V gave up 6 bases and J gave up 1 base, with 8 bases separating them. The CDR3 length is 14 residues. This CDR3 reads CATSMTGNTGELFF. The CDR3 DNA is TGTGCCACCAGTATGACAGGGAACACCGGGGAGCTGTTTTTT.